This T cell receptor beta chain comes out of a study of human T cells and chemical hapten exposure. As for the study in general: Patients, mostly women, had alopecia areata, alopecia totalis or alopecia universalis. Regarding the study as a whole: Expanded TCRs clustered into significantly more large CDR3 similarity groups than controls, the analysis revealed.

Time point of the sample: patch test 1, 2 weeks after DPC sensitization. Treatment: therapeutic diphenylcyclopropenone sensitization with weekly scalp DPC. Using its own MiXCR run on the RACE reads, TCRdb lists one record per CDR3 protein. The table shows some 120,000 distinct CDR3 sequences, with 12% occurring only once. This clonotype occurred a few times. Antigen specificity is unknown. The CDR3 length is 15 residues. CDR1 is LGHDT and CDR2 is YNNKEL in the germline V gene (reference sequence). V was shortened by 3 bases and J by 7 bases, with 18 bases between the two germline ends. This material consisted of whole blood, taken in connection with sensitization to the hapten diphenylcyclopropenone (DPC). The source of this sequence is a woman aged 45-65 years with alopecia areata. Some clones in this sample may be carry-over from other donors' samples. The rearrangement joins TRBV3-1 to TRBJ1-1; D is unresolved. This CDR3 reads CASSHFYGGIFEAFF. DNA for the CDR3: TGTGCCAGCAGCCATTTTTATGGCGGGATTTTTGAAGCTTTCTTT.